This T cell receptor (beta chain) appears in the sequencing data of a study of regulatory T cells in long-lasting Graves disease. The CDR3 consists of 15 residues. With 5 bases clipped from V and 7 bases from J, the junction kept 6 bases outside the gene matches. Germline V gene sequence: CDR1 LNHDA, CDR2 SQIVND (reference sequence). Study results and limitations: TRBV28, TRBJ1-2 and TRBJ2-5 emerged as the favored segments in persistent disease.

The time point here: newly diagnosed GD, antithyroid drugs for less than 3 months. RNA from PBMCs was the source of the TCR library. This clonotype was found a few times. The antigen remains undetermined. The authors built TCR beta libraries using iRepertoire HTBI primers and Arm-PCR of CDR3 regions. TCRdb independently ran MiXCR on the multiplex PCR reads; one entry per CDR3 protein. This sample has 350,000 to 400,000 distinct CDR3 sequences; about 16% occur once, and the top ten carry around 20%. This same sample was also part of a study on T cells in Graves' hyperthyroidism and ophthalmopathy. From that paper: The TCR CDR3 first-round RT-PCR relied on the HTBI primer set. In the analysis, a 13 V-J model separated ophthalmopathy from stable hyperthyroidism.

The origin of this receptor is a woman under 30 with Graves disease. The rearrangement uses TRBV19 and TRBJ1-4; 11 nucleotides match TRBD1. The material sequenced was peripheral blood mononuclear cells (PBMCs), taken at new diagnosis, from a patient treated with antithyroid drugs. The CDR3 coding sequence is TGTGCCAGTAGTGCGGACAGGGGGCGGAGTGAAAAACTGTTTTTT. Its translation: CASSADRGRSEKLFF. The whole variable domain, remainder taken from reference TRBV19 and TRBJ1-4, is DGGITQSPKYLFRKEGQNVTLSCEQNLNHDAMYWYRQDPGQGLRLIYYSQIVNDFQKGDIAEGYSVSREKKESFPLTVTSAQKNPTAFYLCASSADRGRSEKLFFGSGTQLSVL.